There are a few counts of the clone carrying this T cell receptor (beta chain). The target antigen is unknown. The study used a library that attached unique molecular identifiers to individual cDNA molecules. Per the original methods: Per sample, the median was around 100,000 TCRs, with values from around 24,000 to 710,000. TCRdb processed the 5' RACE reads anew with MiXCR; each CDR3 protein has one entry. The V and J calls, along with clone size, are taken from TCRdb and not from the paper's own processing. The table records 110,000 or so distinct CDR3 sequences, around 20% of them present only once. The data derive from a study of human T cells and chemical hapten exposure. Overall study context: How much TCR each sample yielded varied, mostly because pooled library volumes differed slightly.

General study findings and limits: No shift was seen in TCRs above 1 in 1000 frequency with DPC sensitization.

CDR1 and CDR2 from the germline V gene are SGHNT and YYREEE (reference sequence). The CDR3 consists of 11 residues. V was shortened by 1 base and J by 7 bases, with 6 bases between the two germline ends. Extraction of total RNA was performed on unfractionated whole blood. The clonotype originates from a human donor in good health. This chain joins TRBV5-4 and TRBJ2-7; no reliable D call. CDR3 amino acids: CASSLRQEQYF. For the CDR3, the DNA is TGTGCCAGCAGCTTGCGGCAGGAGCAGTACTTC.